One sample yielded the 22 T cell receptor beta chains listed below, sequenced in a study of shared clonotypes between healthy human individuals. Only in-frame clones appear in the TCRdb table, and some are missing; sequencing was by immunoSEQ multiplex PCR. The sample carries 2.3 million or so clones, 85% to 95% recorded once. Sequenced input: naive CD4+ T cells from PBMCs. Subset specified: CD45RA+ positively selected. These receptors were collected from a man aged 18 to 35 in good health. Some clones in this sample may be carry-over from other donors' samples.

The chain is built from TRBV20-1 and TRBJ2-1, with 7 bases identical to TRBD2. This CDR3 has 11 amino acids. V shed 6 bases and J 11 bases; nucleotides not matched to a gene: 7. Germline loops: CDR1 DFQATT, CDR2 SNEGSKA (reference sequence). CDR3 amino acids: CSAQTSLKQFF. In DNA form, the CDR3 reads TGCAGTGCGCAGACTAGCCTAAAGCAGTTCTTC.

This chain uses TRBV6-1 with TRBJ2-1; D is undetermined. Germline values: CDR1 MNHNS, CDR2 SASEGT. Trimming took off 2 bases at V and 10 bases at J, with 12 bases between the two ends. This CDR3 is 13 amino acids long. CDR3 protein: CASSETRQREQFF. The CDR3 coding sequence is TGTGCCAGCAGTGAAACACGACAACGCGAGCAGTTCTTC.

The chain recombines TRBV7-2 with TRBJ2-7; D gene uncertain. Germline values: CDR1 SGHTA, CDR2 FQGNSA. The length of the CDR3 is 12 residues. The V gene lost 1 base and the J gene lost 6 bases, with 7 bases spanning the gap. Here the CDR3 DNA reads TGTGCCAGCAGCTTAGTTGTTTTCGAGCAGTACTTC. Translating gives CASSLVVFEQYF.

The V and J genes are TRBV6-5 and TRBJ2-5; the D call may be TRBD1 or TRBD2 (5 bases each). Germline V lookup: CDR1 MNHEY, CDR2 SVGAGI. Trimming pared 2 bases from V and 2 bases from J, leaving 12 bases between. This CDR3 comprises 15 residues. CDR3 nucleotides: TGTGCCAGCAGTTACACTCCGGGACCTCAAGAGACCCAGTACTTC. Its translation: CASSYTPGPQETQYF.

The rearrangement joins TRBV5-1 to TRBJ1-2, with D unclear. Germline V gene lookup returns CDR1 SGHRS and CDR2 YFSETQ. This CDR3 comprises 12 residues. V was cut by 2 bases and J by 2 bases, with 4 bases left in between. The CDR3 loop is CASSFFNYGYTF. CDR3 coding DNA: TGCGCCAGCAGCTTTTTCAACTATGGCTACACCTTC.

The chain uses TRBV30 and TRBJ2-7, with TRBD2 as a possible D gene (5 bases). With 2 bases removed from V and 0 bases from J, the gap between germline ends came to 20 bases. This CDR3 is built from 17 residues. Per the germline V gene, CDR1 is GTSNPN and CDR2 is SVGIG (reference sequence). The CDR3 nucleotides are TGTGCCTGGAGTCGGCAGGAACCGTTGGGGAGCTCCTACGAGCAGTACTTC. Its translation is CAWSRQEPLGSSYEQYF.

This clone was counted once. V usage is TRBV19 and J usage is TRBJ1-5; D might be TRBD1 (6 bases). This CDR3 region has 15 residues. Germline V gene data show CDR1 as LNHDA and CDR2 as SQIVND (reference sequence). The V gene lost 0 bases and the J gene lost 6 bases, with 12 bases spanning the gap. CDR3 nucleotide sequence: TGTGCCAGTAGTATAGATTGGGGGGCGAGTCAGCCCCAGCATTTT. Amino acids: CASSIDWGASQPQHF.

Here the CDR3 DNA reads TGTGCCAGCAGCCCTCAGATGGGGAGGCGTGAGCAGTTCTTC. This codes for CASSPQMGRREQFF. This sequence joins TRBV7-2 and TRBJ2-1; perhaps TRBD2 as D (6 bases). Trimming pared 5 bases from V and 9 bases from J, leaving 17 bases between. CDR3 length: 14 residues. Germline V gene sequence: CDR1 SGHTA, CDR2 FQGNSA.

The chain joins TRBV9 to TRBJ2-2; 7 nucleotides match TRBD1. Germline trimming cut 3 bases from V and 5 bases from J; bases unmatched to any gene: 10. Germline-derived CDR1 and CDR2 are SGDLS and YYNGEE. This CDR3 is 16 amino acids long. The CDR3 bases are TGTGCCAGCAGCGGGCAGACAGGGAAGGGTACCGGGGAGCTGTTTTTT. The encoded protein is CASSGQTGKGTGELFF.

In this sample, this clone turned up once. The chain carries TRBV7-2 and TRBJ2-1; D not resolved. Germline CDR1 SGHTA, CDR2 FQGNSA. This CDR3 contains 15 residues. V was trimmed by 2 bases and J by 2 bases, leaving 10 bases between them. In nucleotides, the CDR3 is TGTGCCAGCAGCTTAACGTCGGGCGCCTACAATGAGCAGTTCTTC. Protein product: CASSLTSGAYNEQFF. Full variable domain (missing parts from reference TRBV7-2 and TRBJ2-1): GAGVSQSPSNKVTEKGKDVELRCDPISGHTALYWYRQSLGQGLEFLIYFQGNSAPDKSGLPSDRFSAERTGGSVSTLTIQRTQQEDSAVYLCASSLTSGAYNEQFFGPGTRLTVL.

About this clone itself: Other DNA sequences in the same sample also yield this CDR3. J is TRBJ2-1 and V is TRBV6-1; a possible D gene is TRBD1 (5 bases). The ends were cut back, 4 bases at V and 0 bases at J, with 10 bases in the middle. The germline V gene encodes CDR1 MNHNS and CDR2 SASEGT. This CDR3 spans 15 amino acids. CDR3 sequence reads: CASSGGQGSYNEQFF. CDR3 DNA: TGTGCCAGCAGTGGTGGTCAGGGCTCCTACAATGAGCAGTTCTTC.

This clone was observed once. V gene TRBV11-2 combines with J gene TRBJ2-1; D is ambiguous. Trimming removed 2 bases from V and 6 bases from J, with 14 bases in between. The CDR3 runs 15 residues. Germline CDR1 SGHAT, CDR2 FQNNGV. The CDR3 nucleotides read TGTGCCAGCAGCTTAACCCCGACCAGGCGCAATGAGCAGTTCTTC. This sequence encodes CASSLTPTRRNEQFF.

This chain uses TRBV7-9 with TRBJ1-4, with 10 bases identical to TRBD1. V lost 2 bases and J lost 0; bases outside the gene matches: 6. Looked up from germline, CDR1 is SEHNR and CDR2 is FQNEAQ (reference sequence). This CDR3 comprises 18 residues. The chain's CDR3 is CASSLTTGGLATNEKLFF. The CDR3 DNA is TGTGCCAGCAGCTTAACGACAGGGGGCCTCGCAACTAATGAAAAACTGTTTTTT.

This chain joins TRBV10-3 and TRBJ2-3; the match to TRBD2 covers 13 bases. The J segment lost 2 bases and the V segment lost 0 bases, leaving 11 bases of the junction unmatched. Germline values: CDR1 ENHRY, CDR2 SYGVKD. This CDR3 has 20 residues. The CDR3 protein is CAISESKGLAGRLNTDTQYF. CDR3 sequence (DNA): TGTGCCATCAGTGAGTCGAAGGGACTAGCGGGAAGGCTCAACACAGATACGCAGTATTTT.

About this clone itself: At the DNA level, this CDR3 is encoded by other sequences in the same sample as well. The V gene is TRBV28, the J gene TRBJ1-4, with D unresolved. This CDR3 comprises 11 residues. Germline CDR1 MDHEN, CDR2 SYDVKM. The V gene lost 6 bases and the J gene lost 5 bases, with 4 bases spanning the gap. In nucleotides, the CDR3 is TGTGCCAGCAGGTCCAATGAAAAACTGTTTTTT. It translates to CASRSNEKLFF.

This sequence joins TRBV6-5 and TRBJ2-5, with 10 nucleotides matching TRBD1. The V segment lost 2 bases and the J segment 5 bases; nucleotides outside the gene matches: 8. This CDR3 has 16 residues. Per the germline V gene, CDR1 is MNHEY and CDR2 is SVGAGI. The chain's CDR3 is CASSYGDRGQGETQYF. The CDR3 coding sequence is TGTGCCAGCAGTTACGGAGACAGGGGGCAAGGGGAGACCCAGTACTTC.

The chain carries TRBV28 and TRBJ1-4, with 7 bases matching TRBD1. With V trimmed by 5 bases and J by 5 bases, 11 bases remained unmatched. The CDR3 extends over 16 amino acids. Germline CDR1 reads MDHEN; CDR2 reads SYDVKM. CDR3 sequence (DNA): TGTGCCAGCAGTCCACCCCTGACAGGGAGAAATGAAAAACTGTTTTTT. This encodes CASSPPLTGRNEKLFF.

Comments on this clone: Because the CDR3's place on the DNA is in doubt, the DNA is left out and the CDR3 is given as listed by TCRdb. The CDR3 sequence: CASSLVGTGAEHF. J is TRBJ1-5 and V is TRBV5-5; the table calls TRBD1, which could not be checked here. The CDR3 has 13 amino acids, counting both end residues. In germline, CDR1 is SGHKS, CDR2 YYEKEE (reference sequence).

V and J are TRBV7-3 and TRBJ1-1, with 8 bases identical to TRBD1. Trimming took 7 bases from V and 7 from J; bases not matched to a gene: 8. Germline CDR1 is SGHTA and CDR2 is FQGTGA. This CDR3 comprises 13 residues. The CDR3 DNA follows: TGTGCCAGCACCGGACAGGGCCAGGGTGAAGCTTTCTTT. It translates to CASTGQGQGEAFF.

This clone appeared a few times. The V and J genes are TRBV5-1 and TRBJ1-1, with D tentatively TRBD1 (6 bases). With 5 bases removed from V and 0 bases from J, the gap between germline ends came to 14 bases. The CDR3 runs 15 residues. Germline values: CDR1 SGHRS, CDR2 YFSETQ. This CDR3 is CASRQGLSMNTEAFF. In DNA form, the CDR3 reads TGCGCCAGCAGACAGGGCCTCTCCATGAACACTGAAGCTTTCTTT.

This chain uses TRBV7-2 with TRBJ2-1; TRBD2 matches 11 bases. Trimming cost V 3 bases and J 7 bases; bases outside gene matches: 8. The germline CDR1 and CDR2 sequences are SGHTA and FQGNSA. The CDR3 is 16 amino acids. Here the CDR3 reads CASSFFGASGGNEQFF. The DNA of the CDR3 is TGTGCCAGCAGCTTCTTCGGGGCTAGCGGGGGGAATGAGCAGTTCTTC.

The chain is built from TRBV6-5 and TRBJ2-7; the match to TRBD2 covers 7 bases. The J segment lost 2 bases and the V segment lost 4 bases, leaving 5 bases of the junction unmatched. Germline CDR1 reads MNHEY; CDR2 reads SVGAGI. CDR3 length equals 14 residues. CDR3 DNA: TGTGCCAGCAGTTCTCCGGGACTAACCTACGAGCAGTACTTC. This encodes CASSSPGLTYEQYF.